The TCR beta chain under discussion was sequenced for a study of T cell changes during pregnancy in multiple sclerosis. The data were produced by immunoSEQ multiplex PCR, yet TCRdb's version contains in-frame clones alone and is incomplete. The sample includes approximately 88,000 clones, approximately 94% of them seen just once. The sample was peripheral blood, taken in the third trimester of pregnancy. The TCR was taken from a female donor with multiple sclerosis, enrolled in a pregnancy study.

CDR3 in amino acids: CASSMTYSEAFF. The CDR3 DNA is TGTGCCAGTAGTATGACATACAGTGAAGCTTTCTTT. The chain is built from TRBV19 and TRBJ1-1; no firm D call. CDR3 size: 12 residues. V lost 3 bases, J lost 7 bases, and 9 bases lay in between. From germline, CDR1 is LNHDA and CDR2 SQIVND (reference sequence).